This is a list of T cell receptor beta chains from one sample in a study of T cell repertoires in cytomegalovirus infection. From the reads, TCRdb called clonotypes with MiXCR, one entry per CDR3 protein. The table lists 650,000 to 900,000 distinct CDR3 sequences, about 30% of them singletons. These TCRs' antigens remain unknown. The sequencing here drew on cultured CD8+ T cells from PBMCs, taken from culture after CMV antigen stimulation. The receptors derive from a human donor in good health (CMV status not recorded). Some clones in this sample may be carry-over from other donors' samples. Each CDR3 is given without its conserved first and last residue.

J gene,V gene,CDR3 protein
TRBJ1-2,TRBV28,ASSDWTPNYGYT
TRBJ2-1,TRBV29-1,NVGTGGLEF
TRBJ1-1,TRBV29-1,SVPGTVNTEAF
TRBJ1-5,TRBV7-2,VSSLGRGVNQPQH
TRBJ1-4,TRBV15,ATSRELTLGNEKLF
TRBJ2-7,TRBV11-3,ASSRRGSYEQY
TRBJ2-6,TRBV11-1,ASRSPGLISGANVLT
TRBJ1-5,TRBV12-5,ASGPQGSNQPQH
TRBJ1-5,TRBV27,ASGQSSNQPQH
TRBJ2-2,TRBV5-1,ASSLGFIGDLAITGELF
TRBJ2-1,TRBV24-1,ATSDMLAGLQF
TRBJ2-3,TRBV7-9,ASSPDRESDTQY
TRBJ2-2,TRBV28,ASRTKYTGELF
TRBJ2-5,TRBV7-2,ASSSQDDGVGQETQY
TRBJ1-1,TRBV5-4,ASSASTTASEAF
TRBJ2-7,TRBV7-6,ASSLGQGTYEQY
TRBJ2-7,TRBV2,ASISGSSGGAVQY
TRBJ1-5,TRBV27,ASRTGVSNQPQH
TRBJ1-4,TRBV7-8,ASSLVSGAMGTEKLF
TRBJ2-3,TRBV7-9,ASSFPIRDYRTDTQY
TRBJ2-1,TRBV6-6,ALRGPFYNEQF
TRBJ1-2,TRBV19,ASSPLRDRGGYGYT